These 2 T cell receptor beta chains were all obtained from the same sample, sequenced in a study of T cells expressing NK-cell markers. Using the 5' RACE reads, TCRdb records one entry per CDR3 protein without DNA. The table lists more than 400,000 distinct CDR3 sequences, with about 7.3% in the top ten. The material sequenced was blood T cells: a sorted CD56 or NKG2C T cell subset, CD4+ or CD8+ T cells, or bulk PBMC T cells (not recorded which). These receptors came from a woman aged 18-70 years in good health.

This chain connects TRBV4-3 to TRBJ2-2. Germline V gene lookup returns CDR1 LGHNA and CDR2 YSLEER. This CDR3 region has 14 residues. CDR3 sequence: CASRTSRNTGELFF.

The chain links TRBV20-1 to TRBJ1-1; TCRdb's D call of TRBD1 is untestable without DNA. Germline-derived CDR1 and CDR2 are DFQATT and SNEGSKA (reference sequence). This CDR3 is 15 amino acids long. The CDR3: CSAIGSGGMNTEAFF.